These 14 T cell receptor beta chains came from one sample sequenced in a study of T cell responses to AZD1222 COVID-19 vaccine. The method was immunoSEQ multiplex PCR; TCRdb's version includes in-frame clones alone and lacks a portion of them. The data hold about 90,000 clones, with approximately 90% observed a single time. Sequencing was performed on peripheral blood, taken 28 days after the second AZD1222 dose. The receptor set was obtained from an adult who received the AZD1222 COVID-19 vaccine.

The chain is built from TRBV9 and TRBJ1-4; TRBD1 is a possible D gene (6 bases). V was trimmed by 0 bases and J by 10 bases, leaving 10 bases between them. Per the germline V gene, CDR1 is SGDLS and CDR2 is YYNGEE. The CDR3 is 13 residues long. The DNA of the CDR3 is TGTGCCAGCAGCGTAGAGGGGGTGGGAAAACTGTTTTTT. Its protein is CASSVEGVGKLFF.

This chain joins TRBV10-2 and TRBJ1-5; TRBD1 aligns across 9 bases. The CDR3 has 14 amino acids. J lost 6 bases, V lost 5 bases, and 5 bases had no gene match. CDR1 WSHSY and CDR2 SAAADI come from the germline V gene. The CDR3 bases are TGCGCCAGCAGTCGAGGACAGGGGAGTCAGCCCCAGCATTTT. Its protein product is CASSRGQGSQPQHF.

The chain employs TRBV6-5 and TRBJ2-2; D remains ambiguous. The CDR3 is 13 amino acids. The V gene lost 4 bases and the J gene lost 6 bases, with 9 bases spanning the gap. In germline, CDR1 is MNHEY, CDR2 SVGAGI. The CDR3 region is CASSFGYSGELFF. DNA of the CDR3: TGTGCCAGCAGTTTCGGGTATTCCGGGGAGCTGTTTTTT.

This clone was recorded only once. CDR3 nucleotide sequence: TGTGCCAGCGGACAGGCCTTCTATGGCTACACCTTC. It encodes CASGQAFYGYTF. The chain carries TRBV5-6 and TRBJ1-2, with 7 bases that match TRBD1. The germline V gene encodes CDR1 SGHDT and CDR2 YYEEEE. V dropped 7 bases and J dropped 4; count of bases not matched to a gene: 4. The CDR3 contains 12 residues.

This chain connects TRBV6-6 to TRBJ1-6; 8 bases are a match to TRBD1. Germline-derived CDR1 and CDR2 are MNHNY and SVGAGI (reference sequence). Trimming removed 3 bases from V and 10 bases from J; junction bases left unmatched: 5. CDR3 length: 14 amino acids. The CDR3 bases are TGTGCCAGCAGTTATGGACAGGGTGGCTCACCCCTCCACTTT. Its protein product is CASSYGQGGSPLHF.

This rearrangement joins TRBV6-6 to TRBJ2-2, with no clear D. The CDR3 totals 11 residues. V was trimmed by 7 bases and J by 11 bases, leaving 11 bases between them. Germline CDR1 MNHNY, CDR2 SVGAGI (reference sequence). The CDR3 DNA is TGTGCCAGCACTCAGAGCCGCGAGCTGTTTTTT. It codes for CASTQSRELFF.

V usage is TRBV6-1 and J usage is TRBJ2-3; TRBD1 matches at 10 bases. The germline gives CDR1 MNHNS, CDR2 SASEGT. This CDR3 spans 19 amino acids. The trim removed 4 bases at V and 5 bases at J, leaving 18 bases unmatched. In DNA, the CDR3 is TGTGCCAGCAGTGTTACCGGGACAGGGGTGTTCAATTCAGTAGATACGCAGTATTTT. Protein: CASSVTGTGVFNSVDTQYF.

The DNA for the CDR3 is TGTGCCAGCAGTTACGGATTTGAGCAGTTCTTC. Translating gives CASSYGFEQFF. The chain combines TRBV6-5 with TRBJ2-1; no definite D call. Trimming removed 2 bases from V and 9 bases from J, with 5 bases in between. Germline V lookup: CDR1 MNHEY, CDR2 SVGAGI. This CDR3 spans 11 amino acids.

This clone was seen once. V gene TRBV15 combines with J gene TRBJ1-5; D call uncertain. This CDR3 contains 13 residues. V lost 0 bases, J lost 6 bases, and 6 bases lay in between. The V gene's germline CDR1 is LNHNV and CDR2 YYDKDF (reference sequence). The CDR3: CATSRDRGQPQHF. CDR3 sequence (DNA): TGTGCCACCAGCAGAGATCGAGGTCAGCCCCAGCATTTT.

The chain links TRBV25-1 to TRBJ2-3; D remains unclear. This CDR3 region has 15 residues. The germline V gene has CDR1 MGHDK and CDR2 SYGVNS. The germline V and J ends were trimmed by 1 base and 2 bases, with 10 bases remaining between them. Here the CDR3 reads CASSELKGSTDTQYF. The CDR3 DNA reads as TGTGCCAGCAGTGAATTAAAGGGATCCACAGATACGCAGTATTTT.

The chain combines TRBV11-2 with TRBJ2-7; TRBD1 matches 9 bases. The CDR3 is made up of 15 amino acids. Per germline, CDR1 SGHAT and CDR2 FQNNGV. V gave up 6 bases and J gave up 4 bases; unmatched junction bases: 10. CDR3 coding DNA: TGTGCCAGCAGACACTCCGGGACAGGGAGTTACGAGCAGTACTTC. This gives the protein CASRHSGTGSYEQYF.

The chain couples TRBV28 to TRBJ2-7; no clear D. This CDR3 comprises 13 residues. V was clipped by 9 bases and J by 4 bases, with 16 bases between them. CDR1 MDHEN and CDR2 SYDVKM come from the germline V gene. DNA of the CDR3: TGTGCCAGTTCGACCGGACCGCTATACGAGCAGTACTTC. This translates into CASSTGPLYEQYF.

J is TRBJ1-4 and V is TRBV30, with D possibly matching TRBD1 (6 bases). Germline V gene data show CDR1 as GTSNPN and CDR2 as SVGIG (reference sequence). V gave up 5 bases and J gave up 5 bases, with 15 bases separating them. The CDR3 runs 14 residues. The CDR3 DNA reads TGTGCCTGGGGCACCGGGGGCCGAAATGAAAAACTGTTTTTT. Amino acids: CAWGTGGRNEKLFF. The whole variable domain, remainder taken from reference TRBV30 and TRBJ1-4, is SQTIHQWPATLVQPVGSPLSLECTVEGTSNPNLYWYRQAAGRGLQLLFYSVGIGQISSEVPQNLSASRPQDRQFILSSKKLLLSDSGFYLCAWGTGGRNEKLFFGSGTQLSVL.

The count of this clone is one. This same CDR3 is encoded by further DNA sequences in the sample. The chain joins TRBV29-1 to TRBJ2-3, with a tentative D call TRBD1 (6 bases). Germline V lookup: CDR1 SQVTM, CDR2 ANQGSEA. Trimming removed 4 bases from V and 1 base from J, with 12 bases in between. The CDR3 totals 14 residues. The CDR3: CSVGLAGGTDTQYF. DNA of the CDR3: TGCAGCGTTGGCTTGGCAGGGGGCACAGATACGCAGTATTTT.